The clone carrying this T cell receptor beta chain was seen once. Antigen: not known. One junction end does not reproduce the germline sequence, and a read error may be involved. The sample comes from a study of graft-versus-host responses after intestinal transplantation. Overall study findings and caveats: Recipient-marrow GvH clones were detected, some having first appeared in ileum or blood.

The assay was immunoSEQ multiplex PCR, and TCRdb's table has in-frame clones only and misses some. Of over 85,000 clones listed, about 94% are singletons. This CDR3 comprises 15 residues. The V gene's germline CDR1 is SSHAT and CDR2 FNYEAQ (reference sequence). This TCR derives from a human donor who received an intestinal transplant. The chain carries TRBV7-7 and TRBJ2-5, with D perhaps matching TRBD1 (6 bases). The specimen was unstimulated CD8+ T cells sorted from spleen or lymph node cells, collected before intestinal transplant. The CDR3 loop is CASSSKMDRQETQYF. The CDR3 DNA reads TGTGCTAGCAGCTCTAAGATGGACAGACAAGAGACCCAGTACTTC.